Each of the 17 T cell receptor beta chains below was sequenced from the same sample in a study of regulatory T cells in long-lasting Graves disease. Time point given: newly diagnosed GD, antithyroid drugs for less than 3 months. Preparation of the TCR library used RNA extracted from PBMCs. TCR beta libraries were built with iRepertoire HTBI primers and Arm-PCR of CDR3 regions. TCRdb reanalysed the multiplex PCR reads using MiXCR and keeps one entry per CDR3 protein. The table records approximately 400,000 distinct CDR3 sequences, 15% to 17% of them present only once. Sequences were derived from peripheral blood mononuclear cells (PBMCs), sampled at new diagnosis, from a patient treated with antithyroid drugs. The receptors stem from a female donor with Graves disease.

This clonotype was recorded at least ten times. The rearrangement joins TRBV28 to TRBJ1-3; D unclear. CDR3 size: 15 residues. Looked up from germline, CDR1 is MDHEN and CDR2 is SYDVKM. Trimming removed 6 bases from V and 0 bases from J, with 12 bases in between. CDR3 nucleotides: TGTGCCAGCAGCCGCGGACTGAGCTCTGGAAACACCATATATTTT. Its translation: CASSRGLSSGNTIYF. Full variable domain (rest looked up from reference TRBV28 and TRBJ1-3): DVKVTQSSRYLVKRTGEKVFLECVQDMDHENMFWYRQDPGLGLRLIYFSYDVKMKEKGDIPEGYSVSREKKERFSLILESASTNQTSMYLCASSRGLSSGNTIYFGEGSWLTVV.

The CDR3 protein is CSASWPGFRDRGYEQFF. CDR3 DNA: TGCAGTGCTAGCTGGCCTGGGTTCAGGGATCGGGGTTATGAGCAGTTCTTC. This chain uses TRBV20-1 with TRBJ2-1, with D perhaps TRBD1 or TRBD2 (5 bases each). The CDR3 is 17 residues long. V lost 3 bases and J lost 8, with 26 bases in between. CDR1 and CDR2 (germline): DFQATT, SNEGSKA (reference sequence).

The V gene is TRBV6-1, the J gene TRBJ1-5, with D perhaps matching TRBD1 (5 bases). Germline-derived CDR1 and CDR2 are MNHNS and SASEGT. The CDR3 is 17 amino acids. V was trimmed by 5 bases and J by 0 bases, leaving 17 bases between them. As DNA, the CDR3 is TGTGCCAGCAGTATGGGGGGGTTTGGCAATAGCAATCAGCCCCAGCATTTT. Translating it yields CASSMGGFGNSNQPQHF.

This clonotype turned up a few times. This chain joins TRBV6-1 and TRBJ1-1; D remains ambiguous. The CDR3 has 14 amino acids. The germline V and J ends were trimmed by 1 base and 6 bases, with 12 bases remaining between them. Germline CDR1 reads MNHNS; CDR2 reads SASEGT. The CDR3 bases are TGTGCCAGCAGTGAAGACAGTGTAGGCGCTGAAGCTTTCTTT. It codes for CASSEDSVGAEAFF.

This clonotype was detected ten times or more. The chain uses TRBV29-1 and TRBJ2-1; D is unresolved. The CDR3 contains 10 residues. V was cut by 3 bases and J by 8 bases, with 5 bases left in between. From germline, CDR1 is SQVTM and CDR2 ANQGSEA. CDR3 sequence (DNA): TGCAGCGTTGATCTTGATGAGCAGTTCTTC. Translation gives CSVDLDEQFF.

This clonotype came up many times. The rearrangement links TRBV20-1 to TRBJ2-7; the match to TRBD1 covers 7 bases. Losses at the gene ends were 5 bases for V and 2 bases for J; bases not matched to a gene: 9. The CDR3 covers 14 residues. The germline V gene has CDR1 DFQATT and CDR2 SNEGSKA (reference sequence). The chain's CDR3 is CSALAGTVTYEQYF. DNA of the CDR3: TGCAGTGCTCTCGCCGGGACAGTAACCTACGAGCAGTACTTC.

V is TRBV20-1 and J is TRBJ1-5; D call uncertain. The V and J ends lost 5 bases and 0 bases respectively, with 23 bases between them. Per the germline V gene, CDR1 is DFQATT and CDR2 is SNEGSKA (reference sequence). CDR3 length: 18 amino acids. Here the CDR3 reads CSAASPDPSFYSNQPQHF. CDR3 nucleotides: TGCAGTGCTGCGAGCCCGGACCCCTCCTTCTATAGCAATCAGCCCCAGCATTTT.

This clonotype was detected only a few times. CDR3 sequence (DNA): TGTGCCAGCAGTTCCGGGACAGGGGGTGCAGAGACCCAGTACTTC. It encodes CASSSGTGGAETQYF. The genes are TRBV28 and TRBJ2-5, with TRBD1 matching over 11 bases. Germline V CDR1 and CDR2: MDHEN, SYDVKM. This CDR3 is built from 15 residues. V dropped 4 bases and J dropped 4; count of bases not matched to a gene: 5.

This clonotype was counted only a few times. J is TRBJ2-3 and V is TRBV19, with D maybe TRBD2 (7 bases). Trimming took 3 bases from V and 0 from J, leaving 16 bases between them. From germline, CDR1 is LNHDA and CDR2 SQIVND (reference sequence). CDR3 length: 17 residues. The CDR3 here is CASSIEGGRISTDTQYF. DNA of the CDR3: TGTGCCAGTAGTATCGAGGGGGGGCGAATCAGCACAGATACGCAGTATTTT. Using reference TRBV19 and TRBJ2-3 for the parts outside the CDR3, the full variable domain is DGGITQSPKYLFRKEGQNVTLSCEQNLNHDAMYWYRQDPGQGLRLIYYSQIVNDFQKGDIAEGYSVSREKKESFPLTVTSAQKNPTAFYLCASSIEGGRISTDTQYFGPGTRLTVL.

This clonotype appeared many times. V usage is TRBV7-2 and J usage is TRBJ1-5, with unresolved D. With 1 base removed from V and 5 bases from J, the gap between germline ends came to 12 bases. Germline V gene data show CDR1 as SGHTA and CDR2 as FQGNSA. This CDR3 has 15 amino acids. The CDR3 coding sequence is TGTGCCAGCAGCTTAGTAGGGTTTGGGGATCAGCCCCAGCATTTT. Its translation is CASSLVGFGDQPQHF.

There are many counts of this clonotype. The chain uses TRBV19 and TRBJ1-4; D possibly corresponds to TRBD1 (6 bases). Germline assignment: CDR1 LNHDA and CDR2 SQIVND (reference sequence). The CDR3 extends over 14 amino acids. V was cut by 5 bases and J by 8 bases, with 15 bases left in between. This CDR3 is CASSAYRVSEKLFF. CDR3 nucleotide sequence: TGTGCCAGTAGTGCCTACAGGGTGAGCGAAAAACTGTTTTTT.

This clonotype showed up just a few times. A junction end diverges from the germline sequence, so it may reflect a read error. This sequence joins TRBV12-3 or TRBV12-4 and TRBJ2-1; 15 nucleotides match TRBD2. This CDR3 is 19 amino acids long. DNA for the CDR3: TGTGCCAGCAGATTGAGTGGACTAGCGGGAGGGCCTTCCTACAATGAGCAGTCCTTC. This codes for CASRLSGLAGGPSYNEQSF.

There are many counts of this clonotype. The rearrangement joins TRBV15 to TRBJ1-2; D gene ambiguous. The ends were cut back, 5 bases at V and 2 bases at J, with 9 bases in the middle. Germline loops: CDR1 LNHNV, CDR2 YYDKDF (reference sequence). The CDR3 totals 13 residues. The CDR3 protein is CATSVDTNYGYTF. CDR3 DNA: TGTGCCACCAGCGTTGACACCAACTATGGCTACACCTTC.

This chain uses TRBV20-1 with TRBJ1-5, with D possibly matching TRBD1 (6 bases). The CDR3 loop spans 14 amino acids. Germline-derived CDR1 and CDR2 are DFQATT and SNEGSKA (reference sequence). The V end lost 2 bases, the J end lost 7 bases, and 15 bases lay between the germline ends. As DNA, the CDR3 is TGCAGTGCTAGACTGGGGGCCCGGGGGCAGCCCCAGCATTTT. Amino acids: CSARLGARGQPQHF.

A remark on this clonotype: One end of the junction fails to match germline, which may point to a read error. The chain links TRBV7-9 to TRBJ2-1; 10 bases match TRBD2. CDR3 length: 14 amino acids. Germline V gene sequence: CDR1 SEHNR, CDR2 FQNEAQ (reference sequence). CDR3 sequence: CASSLIAGGLEQSF. The CDR3 nucleotides read TGTGCCAGCAGCTTAATAGCGGGGGGCTTGGAGCAGTCCTTC.

This clonotype was observed at least ten times. The chain has TRBV11-2 and TRBJ2-3, with TRBD2 matching 7 bases. Germline V gene lookup returns CDR1 SGHAT and CDR2 FQNNGV. The CDR3 sequence is 16 residues long. V was clipped by 6 bases and J by 6 bases; unmatched bases: 15. CDR3 protein: CASSPRTSVKGDTQYF. The DNA of the CDR3 is TGTGCCAGCAGTCCTCGGACTAGTGTCAAGGGGGATACGCAGTATTTT.

This clonotype has a count of ten or more. V and J are TRBV27 and TRBJ2-7, with a tentative D call TRBD2 (6 bases). The germline V gene has CDR1 MNHEY and CDR2 SMNVEV (reference sequence). The length of the CDR3 is 14 residues. V lost 5 bases and J 3 bases, leaving 14 bases between the germline ends. In DNA form, the CDR3 reads TGTGCCAGCAGTAAAAGTCGGGAGCACTACGAGCAGTACTTC. It yields the protein CASSKSREHYEQYF.